What follows are 18 T cell receptor beta chains derived from one specimen sequenced in a study of CXCR3-negative and CXCR3-positive naive CD8 T cells. In preparing the TRB cDNA libraries, 5' RACE with UMI labels was used. TCRdb reprocessed the 5' RACE reads and stores each CDR3 protein as one record, lacking DNA. The sample totals 84,000 or so distinct CDR3 sequences. The sequencing sample was made of naive CXCR3- CD8+ T cells from blood. Subset in this sample: CD45RO-CCR7+CD27+CD95- naive CD8+ T cells lacking CXCR3 (TNR3-). The receptors shown here come from a human donor in good health. Some clones in this sample may be carry-over from other donors' samples.

This CDR3 is CASSGAYNNEQFF. The chain couples TRBV5-1 to TRBJ2-1. Germline V lookup: CDR1 SGHRS, CDR2 YFSETQ. The CDR3 runs to 13 residues.

The chain carries TRBV7-9 and TRBJ2-1; the TCRdb call, TRBD2, lacks DNA for checking. The germline V gene encodes CDR1 SEHNR and CDR2 FQNEAQ (reference sequence). This CDR3 contains 16 residues. The CDR3 loop reads CASSPASGRTVWEQFF.

V usage is TRBV15 and J usage is TRBJ1-4; no DNA is available, so the TRBD1 call from TCRdb remains unchecked. Germline values: CDR1 LNHNV, CDR2 YYDKDF (reference sequence). This CDR3 contains 16 residues. The CDR3 spells CATSRDLGGTNEKLFF.

V usage is TRBV7-7 and J usage is TRBJ2-5; TCRdb selects TRBD1, and the lack of DNA leaves this call unchecked. Germline loops: CDR1 SSHAT, CDR2 FNYEAQ (reference sequence). The CDR3 sequence is 13 residues long. CDR3 sequence reads: CASSFKGADTQYF.

CDR3 residues: CATSRDAGESYEQYF. V usage is TRBV15 and J usage is TRBJ2-7; TCRdb proposes TRBD1, but this gene call is untestable without DNA. The CDR3 is made up of 15 amino acids. CDR1 is LNHNV, CDR2 YYDKDF, per germline (reference sequence).

The chain has TRBV6-2 or TRBV6-3 and TRBJ2-1; with no DNA, the TCRdb D assignment of TRBD1 cannot be verified. This CDR3 contains 16 residues. From germline, CDR1 is MNHEY and CDR2 SVGEGT. The CDR3: CASSYSRDRVTYEQFF.

The chain uses TRBV25-1 and TRBJ2-7. From germline, CDR1 is MGHDK and CDR2 SYGVNS. This CDR3 region has 14 residues. The CDR3 is CASSDELTPYEQYF.

The chain couples TRBV12-3 or TRBV12-4 to TRBJ1-2; the D gene TCRdb calls, TRBD1, cannot be checked with no DNA. There are 15 residues in the CDR3. CDR3 residues: CASSPPRTGDHEVTF.

V and J are TRBV12-3 or TRBV12-4 and TRBJ2-1; TCRdb proposes TRBD2, but this gene call is untestable without DNA. The CDR3 consists of 14 residues. Here the CDR3 reads CASSWLAGSNEQFF.

V is TRBV6-5 and J is TRBJ2-5; absent DNA, TCRdb's TRBD1 call cannot be checked. CDR1 is MNHEY, CDR2 SVGAGI, per germline. The CDR3 consists of 15 residues. Here the CDR3 reads CASSYSDRERETQYF.

V is TRBV29-1 and J is TRBJ2-7; without DNA, the TCRdb call of TRBD2 cannot be checked. Germline V gene sequence: CDR1 SQVTM, CDR2 ANQGSEA. This CDR3 contains 15 residues. The CDR3: CSVELAGAPTYEQYF.

CDR3: CASSSGLSADTQYF. J is TRBJ2-3 and V is TRBV27; TCRdb picks TRBD2, but there is no DNA to check that call. Per the germline V gene, CDR1 is MNHEY and CDR2 is SMNVEV (reference sequence). This CDR3 has 14 residues.

The chain combines TRBV7-9 with TRBJ2-3; the TRBD2 assignment by TCRdb is unverifiable without DNA. The CDR3 sequence is 14 residues long. Germline V CDR1 and CDR2: SEHNR, FQNEAQ (reference sequence). CDR3 sequence reads: CASSSRAGTDTQYF.

J is TRBJ1-5 and V is TRBV24-1. This CDR3 spans 13 amino acids. CDR1 KGHDR and CDR2 SFDVKD come from the germline V gene. CDR3 residues: CATTSGINQPQHF.

The genes are TRBV7-2 and TRBJ2-7; lacking DNA, the TRBD1 call made by TCRdb goes unchecked. Germline CDR1 and CDR2: SGHTA and FQGNSA. The CDR3 extends over 15 amino acids. CDR3 in amino acids: CASSLAQTGFNEQYF.

J is TRBJ2-7 and V is TRBV7-3; TCRdb outputs TRBD2, but without DNA this stays unchecked. CDR1 SGHTA and CDR2 FQGTGA come from the germline V gene. This CDR3 has 16 residues. The CDR3 loop reads CASSLVASGGRYEQYF.

The CDR3 spells CSVEGTTNEQFF. This sequence joins TRBV29-1 and TRBJ2-1. Germline V gives CDR1 SQVTM, CDR2 ANQGSEA. The CDR3 has 12 amino acids.

The chain's CDR3 is CASSLSWTGVQPQHF. The genes are TRBV7-2 and TRBJ1-5; TCRdb designates TRBD1, a call that cannot be tested without DNA. This CDR3 is built from 15 residues. Germline lookup yields CDR1 SGHTA and CDR2 FQGNSA.